The 5 T cell receptor beta chains in this list originate from one sample, sequenced in a study of response to subunit inactivated influenza vaccine. TCRdb passed the RT-PCR reads through MiXCR, listing each CDR3 protein once. The sample lists 800,000 or so distinct CDR3 sequences, 21% occurring once. The sample here was PBMCs from blood, taken more than 4 days after vaccination. The receptors originated from a man aged 45-65 years who received an inactivated influenza vaccine.

V usage is TRBV12-3 or TRBV12-4 and J usage is TRBJ2-1, with D possibly matching TRBD2 (6 bases). The V end lost 6 bases, the J end lost 6 bases, and 18 bases lay between the germline ends. The CDR3 loop spans 15 amino acids. As DNA, the CDR3 is TGTGCCAGCAGCCGGGACTCCCGCCTGGGCAATGAGCAGTTCTTC. It encodes CASSRDSRLGNEQFF.

In this sample, this clonotype turned up a few times. The J gene is TRBJ2-1, the V gene TRBV20-1, with 12 bases matching TRBD2. V lost 5 bases and J lost 3; bases outside the gene matches: 5. The CDR3 consists of 15 residues. Germline V CDR1 and CDR2: DFQATT, SNEGSKA (reference sequence). The CDR3 here is CSASRLAGDYNEQFF. CDR3 coding DNA: TGCAGTGCTTCCCGACTAGCGGGAGACTACAATGAGCAGTTCTTC.

This clonotype showed up just a few times. The chain links TRBV12-3 or TRBV12-4 to TRBJ2-4; D not resolved. The length of the CDR3 is 13 residues. V was cut by 6 bases and J by 8 bases, with 14 bases left in between. The CDR3, as DNA: TGTGCCAGCAGCCCCTACTTAAGGGACATTCAGTACTTC. Protein: CASSPYLRDIQYF.

The chain couples TRBV12-3 or TRBV12-4 to TRBJ1-1, with D possibly TRBD1 on 6 matching bases. Trimming removed 3 bases at V and 4 bases at J, with 9 bases between. This CDR3 is 13 amino acids long. CDR3 DNA sequence: TGTGCCAGCAGTTTGGGGACATCCACTGAAGCTTTCTTT. This codes for CASSLGTSTEAFF.

This clonotype occurred a few times. V and J are TRBV12-3 or TRBV12-4 and TRBJ2-1, with D hard to call. With 3 bases removed from V and 10 bases from J, the gap between germline ends came to 7 bases. The CDR3 contains 11 residues. The CDR3: CASSFVGEQFF. The DNA of the CDR3 is TGTGCCAGCAGTTTTGTTGGCGAGCAGTTCTTC.